This T cell receptor beta chain was obtained from a study of T-cell reconstitution after alpha-beta-depleted transplantation in children (dated by TCRdb to 2016 to 2017). Study-wide context: The study quantitatively tracked T-cell immune reconstitution after TCRalphabeta/CD19-depleted allogeneic hematopoietic cell transplantation in children using TCR repertoire profiling. Here is what the overall study found, with its caveats: In some patients, the high TCRbeta diversity seen at day 60 was put down to recipient T cells and intrathymic progenitors that had survived conditioning. The frequencies of hyperexpanded clones fell over the following months, and after one year, T-cell counts and TCRbeta diversity were mostly attributed to newly produced T cells. Apparently early alphabetaT-cell count recovery about two months after transplant reportedly relied on only several hundred rapidly expanded clones derived from non-depleted graft cells.

This clonotype occurred a few times. It has no known antigen specificity. No base-level quality is on record; no much larger clone is a single base apart. Libraries were made using PCR. The instrument given in TCRdb is Illumina HiSeq 2500. TCR libraries were prepared with molecular barcoding, using unique molecular identifiers to normalize TCRbeta repertoire quantification. The public reads were quality trimmed at Q25 with fastp and then assembled into clones with MiXCR by TCRdb, keeping productive beta chains. When rows share a CDR3 protein, they turn into one entry using the most common DNA and genes. The sample table lists about 590,000 distinct CDR3 sequences, 10% to 15% of them with a count of one. The ten largest account for over 2% of the sample. The CDR3 measures 14 amino acids from cysteine to phenylalanine. Only the CDR3 DNA stays, 42 bases, in frame from base 1. For this chain, trimming is 5 bases at the V end and 7 bases at the J end, and the number of junction bases without a gene match is 7.

In the paper's terms, the treatment or condition label means: allogeneic hematopoietic cell transplantation with graft depleted of TCRalphabeta T cells and CD19 B cells. Transplant recipients were children who received TCRalphabeta/CD19-depleted allogeneic hematopoietic cell grafts. This TCR came from a male patient between 5 and 17 years old who had a stem cell transplant for acute myeloid leukemia, so the T cells may come from the graft donor. The sequence links TRBV12-3 or TRBV12-4 to TRBJ2-7; 11 nucleotides in the junction match TRBD2. The material sequenced was PBMCs, mostly from graft donor cells, taken 360 days after TCRalphabeta/CD19-depleted stem cell transplant. This receptor has the CDR3 CASSPTSGRFEQYF. The base sequence is TGTGCCAGCAGTCCTACTAGCGGGAGATTTGAGCAGTACTTC.